This TCR beta chain stems from a study of shared clonotypes between healthy human individuals. This CDR3 has 15 amino acids. V trimming: 3 bases; J trimming: 10 bases; junction bases outside the gene matches: 12. Germline V gene data show CDR1 as SGHDT and CDR2 as YYEEEE. Remarks on this clone: Its antigen is not known.

TCRdb's copy holds only in-frame clones and misses some; the assay was immunoSEQ multiplex PCR. The table shows around 340,000 clones, with roughly 80% occurring only once. Researchers partitioned CD4+ cells into CD45RA+ naive and CD45RA-negative memory subsets. Study-level results: A handful of donors shared approximately 5% of their naive CD4 clonotypes.

The chain uses TRBV5-6 and TRBJ1-4; 7 bases agree with TRBD1. The specimen sequenced was memory CD4+ T cells sorted from blood. The sample's subset: CD45RA-negative fraction. The clonotype was recovered from a man aged 25-45 years in good health. CDR3: CASSSPQGVGRKLFF. The CDR3, as DNA: TGTGCCAGCAGCTCCCCGCAGGGGGTAGGGCGAAAACTGTTTTTT.